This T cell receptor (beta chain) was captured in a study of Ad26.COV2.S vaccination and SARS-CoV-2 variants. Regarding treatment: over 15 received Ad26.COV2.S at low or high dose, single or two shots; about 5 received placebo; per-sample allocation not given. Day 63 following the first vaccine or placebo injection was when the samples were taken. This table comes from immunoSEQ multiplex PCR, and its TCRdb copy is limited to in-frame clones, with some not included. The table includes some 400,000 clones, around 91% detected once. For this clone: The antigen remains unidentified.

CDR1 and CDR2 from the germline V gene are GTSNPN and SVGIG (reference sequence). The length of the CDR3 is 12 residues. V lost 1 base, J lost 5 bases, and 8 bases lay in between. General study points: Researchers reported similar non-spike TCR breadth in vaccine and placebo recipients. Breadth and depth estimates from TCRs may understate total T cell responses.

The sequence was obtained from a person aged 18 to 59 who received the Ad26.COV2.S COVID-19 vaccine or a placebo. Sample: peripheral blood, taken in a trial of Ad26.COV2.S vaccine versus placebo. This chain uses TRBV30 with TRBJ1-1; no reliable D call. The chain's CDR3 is CAWSEGGTEAFF. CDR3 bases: TGTGCCTGGAGTGAGGGAGGGACTGAAGCTTTCTTT.